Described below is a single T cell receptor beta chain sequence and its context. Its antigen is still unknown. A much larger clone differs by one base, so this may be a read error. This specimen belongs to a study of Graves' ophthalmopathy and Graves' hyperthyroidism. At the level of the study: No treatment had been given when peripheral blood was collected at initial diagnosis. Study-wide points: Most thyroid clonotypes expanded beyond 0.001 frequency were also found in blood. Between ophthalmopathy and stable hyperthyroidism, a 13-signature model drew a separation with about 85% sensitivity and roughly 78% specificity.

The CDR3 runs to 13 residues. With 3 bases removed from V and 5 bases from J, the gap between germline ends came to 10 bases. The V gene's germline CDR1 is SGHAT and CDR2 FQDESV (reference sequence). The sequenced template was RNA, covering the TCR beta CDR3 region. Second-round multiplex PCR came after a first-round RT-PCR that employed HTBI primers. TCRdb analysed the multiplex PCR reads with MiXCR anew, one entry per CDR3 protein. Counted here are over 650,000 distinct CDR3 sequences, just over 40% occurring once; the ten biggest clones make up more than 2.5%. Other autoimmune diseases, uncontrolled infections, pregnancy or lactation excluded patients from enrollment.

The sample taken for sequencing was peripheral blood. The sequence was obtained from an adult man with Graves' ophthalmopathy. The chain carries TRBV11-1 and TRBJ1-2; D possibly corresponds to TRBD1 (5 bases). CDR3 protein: CASSLRQQYGYTF. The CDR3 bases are TGTGCCAGCAGCTTGAGACAGCAATATGGCTACACCTTC.